This T cell receptor beta chain appears in the sequencing data of a study of T cell changes during pregnancy in multiple sclerosis. Per the germline V gene, CDR1 is LGHNT and CDR2 is FRNRAP. Trimming removed 3 bases at V and 5 bases at J, with 10 bases between. The CDR3 consists of 13 residues. The data were produced by immunoSEQ multiplex PCR, yet TCRdb's version contains in-frame clones alone and is incomplete. The repertoire consists of fewer than 95,000 clones, with approximately 90% occurring once and the leading ten covering 1.6%. The TCR comes from a female donor in good health, enrolled as a control in a pregnancy study. The rearrangement links TRBV12-5 to TRBJ2-5, with TRBD2 as a possible D gene (6 bases). Sequenced here: peripheral blood, sampled in the first trimester of pregnancy. The CDR3 loop is CASGLWEAETQYF. CDR3 in DNA: TGTGCTAGTGGTTTATGGGAGGCCGAGACCCAGTACTTC.